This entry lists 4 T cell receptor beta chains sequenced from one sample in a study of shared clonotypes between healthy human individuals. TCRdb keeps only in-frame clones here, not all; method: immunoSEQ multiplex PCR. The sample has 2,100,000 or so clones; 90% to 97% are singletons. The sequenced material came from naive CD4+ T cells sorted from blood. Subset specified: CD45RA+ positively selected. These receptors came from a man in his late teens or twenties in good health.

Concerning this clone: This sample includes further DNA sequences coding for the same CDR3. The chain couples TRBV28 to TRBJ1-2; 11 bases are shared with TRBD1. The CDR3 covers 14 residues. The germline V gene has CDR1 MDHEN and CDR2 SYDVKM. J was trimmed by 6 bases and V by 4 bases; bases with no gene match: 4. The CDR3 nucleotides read TGTGCCAGCAGTTCCCCGGGACAGGGGGATGGCTACACCTTC. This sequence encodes CASSSPGQGDGYTF.

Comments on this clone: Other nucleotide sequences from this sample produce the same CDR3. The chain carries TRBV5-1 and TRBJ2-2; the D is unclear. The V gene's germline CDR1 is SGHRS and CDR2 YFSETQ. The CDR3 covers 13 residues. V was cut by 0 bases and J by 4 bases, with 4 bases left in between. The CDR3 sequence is CASSLGSTGELFF. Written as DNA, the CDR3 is TGCGCCAGCAGCTTGGGGTCCACCGGGGAGCTGTTTTTT.

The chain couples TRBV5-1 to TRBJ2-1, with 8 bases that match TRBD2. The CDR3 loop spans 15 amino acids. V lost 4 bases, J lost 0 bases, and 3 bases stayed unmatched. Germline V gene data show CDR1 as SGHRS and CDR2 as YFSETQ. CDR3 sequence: CASSPAGVSYNEQFF. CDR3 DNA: TGCGCCAGCAGCCCAGCGGGGGTCTCCTACAATGAGCAGTTCTTC.

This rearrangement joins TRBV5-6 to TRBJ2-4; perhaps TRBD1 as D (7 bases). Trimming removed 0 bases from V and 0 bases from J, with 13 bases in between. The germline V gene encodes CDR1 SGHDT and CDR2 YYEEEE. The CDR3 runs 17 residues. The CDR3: CASSLAQGEAAKNIQYF. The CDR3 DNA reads TGTGCCAGCAGCTTGGCGCAGGGGGAGGCAGCCAAAAACATTCAGTACTTC.